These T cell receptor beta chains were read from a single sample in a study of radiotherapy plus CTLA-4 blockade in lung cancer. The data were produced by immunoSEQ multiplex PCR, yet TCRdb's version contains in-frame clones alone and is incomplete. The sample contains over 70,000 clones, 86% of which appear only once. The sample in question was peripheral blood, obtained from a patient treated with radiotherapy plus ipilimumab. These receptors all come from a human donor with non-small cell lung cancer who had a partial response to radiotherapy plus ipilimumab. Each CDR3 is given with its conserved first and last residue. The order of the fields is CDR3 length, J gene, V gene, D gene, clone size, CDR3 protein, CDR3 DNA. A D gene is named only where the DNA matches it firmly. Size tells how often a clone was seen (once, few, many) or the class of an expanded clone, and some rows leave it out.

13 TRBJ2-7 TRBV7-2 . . CASSLRGAYEQYF TGTGCCAGCAGCCTCAGGGGCGCCTACGAGCAGTACTTC
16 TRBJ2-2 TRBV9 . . CASSVGQRPNTGELFF TGTGCCAGCAGCGTAGGACAGAGACCTAACACCGGGGAGCTGTTTTTT
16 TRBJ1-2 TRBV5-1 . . CASSSNGRTTLYGYTF TGCGCCAGCAGCTCTAATGGACGGACTACTCTCTATGGCTACACCTTC
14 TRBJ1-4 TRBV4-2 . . CASSQIEIYGELFF TGTGCCAGCAGCCAGATAGAGATTTACGGGGAACTGTTTTTT
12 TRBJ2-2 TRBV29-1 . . CSVDGNTGELFF TGCAGCGTTGACGGGAACACCGGGGAGCTGTTTTTT
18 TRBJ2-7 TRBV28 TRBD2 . CASSLRPVIAGGAYEQYF TGTGCCAGCAGTTTACGGCCGGTTATAGCGGGAGGGGCCTACGAGCAGTACTTC
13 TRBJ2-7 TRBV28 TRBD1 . CASSGQVPYEQYF TGTGCCAGCAGTGGACAGGTCCCCTACGAGCAGTACTTC
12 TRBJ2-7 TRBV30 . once CAWSVTDYEQYF TGTGCCTGGAGTGTGACTGACTACGAGCAGTACTTC
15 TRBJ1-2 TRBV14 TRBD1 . CASSRSRDSYYGYTF TGTGCCAGCAGCCGATCCCGGGACAGCTACTATGGCTACACCTTC
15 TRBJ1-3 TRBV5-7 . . CASSLAGTVGDTIYF TGTGCCAGCAGCTTGGCTGGCACAGTTGGTGACACCATATATTTT
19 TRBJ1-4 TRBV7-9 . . CASSLKLGRVQPPTEKLFF TGTGCCAGCAGCTTAAAATTAGGGAGGGTACAGCCCCCAACGGAGAAACTGTTTTTT
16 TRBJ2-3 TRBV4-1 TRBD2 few CASSEPAGGSTDTQYF TGCGCCAGCAGCGAGCCAGCGGGAGGGAGCACAGATACGCAGTATTTT
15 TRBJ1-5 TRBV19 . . CASTTYVGGDQPQHF TGTGCCAGTACCACATATGTTGGGGGGGATCAGCCCCAGCATTTT
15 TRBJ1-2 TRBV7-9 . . CASSLAETGLYGYTF TGTGCCAGCAGCTTAGCGGAGACAGGCCTTTATGGCTACACCTTC
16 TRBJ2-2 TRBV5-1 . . CASSLVTAANTGELFF TGCGCCAGCAGCTTGGTAACAGCGGCGAACACCGGGGAGCTGTTTTTT
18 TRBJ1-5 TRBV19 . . CASSNLGGHLGGNQPQHF TGTGCCAGTAGTAACCTGGGGGGGCATTTAGGAGGCAATCAGCCCCAGCATTTT
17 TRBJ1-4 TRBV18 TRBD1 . CASSPRPPGQTNEKLFF TGTGCCAGCTCACCGCGTCCGCCGGGACAGACTAATGAAAAACTGTTTTTT
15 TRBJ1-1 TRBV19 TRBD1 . CASSRQGAGNTEAFF TGTGCCAGTAGTAGACAGGGGGCAGGGAACACTGAAGCTTTCTTT
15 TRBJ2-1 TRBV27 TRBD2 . CASSPGLAGNNEQFF TGTGCCAGCAGTCCGGGACTAGCGGGGAACAATGAGCAGTTCTTC
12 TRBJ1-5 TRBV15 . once CATSRDTQPQHF TGTGCCACCAGCAGGGACACTCAGCCCCAGCATTTT
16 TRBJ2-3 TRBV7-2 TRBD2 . CASSWTSGPSRDTQYF TGTGCCAGCAGCTGGACTAGCGGGCCTTCGAGAGATACGCAGTATTTT
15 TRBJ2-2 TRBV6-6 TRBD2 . CASFKGGDYTGELFF TGTGCCAGCTTCAAGGGAGGGGACTACACCGGGGAGCTGTTTTTT
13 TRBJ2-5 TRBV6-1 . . CASRETALGTQYF TGTGCCAGCAGGGAGACAGCGTTAGGGACCCAGTACTTC
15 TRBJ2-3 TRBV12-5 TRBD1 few CASGWGQGDTDTQYF TGTGCTAGTGGTTGGGGACAGGGAGACACAGATACGCAGTATTTT
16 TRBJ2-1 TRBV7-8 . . CASRISPGLHYNEQFF TGTGCCAGCAGAATTAGTCCGGGACTCCACTACAATGAGCAGTTCTTC
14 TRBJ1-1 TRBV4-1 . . CASSLNRQTTEAFF TGCGCCAGCAGCCTTAACCGGCAGACTACTGAAGCTTTCTTT
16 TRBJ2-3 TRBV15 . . CATSSRWITGTDTQYF TGTGCCACCAGCAGCCGATGGATTACAGGGACAGATACGCAGTATTTT
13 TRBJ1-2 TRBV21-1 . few CASSKIPPEGYTF TGTGCCAGCAGCAAAATCCCCCCGGAGGGCTACACCTTC
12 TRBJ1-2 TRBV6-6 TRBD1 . CASSPGGHGYTF TGTGCCAGCAGTCCAGGGGGCCATGGCTACACCTTC
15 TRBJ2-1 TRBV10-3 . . CAIKVGLSSYNEQFF TGTGCCATCAAAGTGGGACTTAGCTCCTACAATGAGCAGTTCTTC
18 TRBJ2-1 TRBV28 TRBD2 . CASSLKVRASGRGNEQFF TGTGCCAGCAGTTTAAAGGTCAGGGCTAGCGGGAGAGGCAATGAGCAGTTCTTC
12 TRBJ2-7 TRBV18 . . CASSRDSHEQYF TGTGCCAGCTCACGGGACTCCCACGAGCAGTACTTC
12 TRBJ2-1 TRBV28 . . CASSLQGGEQFF TGTGCCAGCAGTTTACAGGGCGGCGAGCAGTTCTTC
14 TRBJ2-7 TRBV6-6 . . CASSNEGTRHEQYF TGTGCCAGCAGTAACGAAGGTACTAGGCACGAGCAGTACTTC
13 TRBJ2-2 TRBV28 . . CAIENQNTGELFF TGTGCCATCGAGAACCAGAACACCGGGGAGCTGTTTTTT
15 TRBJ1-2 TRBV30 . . CAWRTLGGENYGYTF TGTGCCTGGAGGACCTTGGGGGGGGAGAACTATGGCTACACCTTC
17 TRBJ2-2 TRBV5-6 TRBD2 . CASSLVRGSGSTGELFF TGTGCCAGCAGCTTGGTACGCGGGAGTGGGAGCACCGGGGAGCTGTTTTTT
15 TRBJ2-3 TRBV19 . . CASSMMSPGTDTQYF TGTGCCAGTAGTATGATGAGCCCTGGCACAGATACGCAGTATTTT
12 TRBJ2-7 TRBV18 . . CASSLSDFEQYF TGTGCCAGCTCACTATCAGACTTCGAGCAGTACTTC
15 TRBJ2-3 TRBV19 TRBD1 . CASSNRGPRADTQYF TGTGCCAGTAGTAACAGGGGCCCGCGGGCAGATACGCAGTATTTT
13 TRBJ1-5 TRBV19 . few CASEGLTNQPQHF TGTGCCAGCGAGGGACTTACTAATCAGCCCCAGCATTTT
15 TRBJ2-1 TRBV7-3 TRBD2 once CASSTGLAGVNEQFF TGTGCCAGCAGCACGGGACTAGCGGGAGTCAATGAGCAGTTCTTC
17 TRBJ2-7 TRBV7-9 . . CASSLEIFDRNNYEQYF TGTGCCAGCAGCTTAGAGATCTTCGACAGGAATAACTACGAGCAGTACTTC
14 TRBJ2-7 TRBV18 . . CASSPTKSSYEQYF TGTGCCAGCTCACCAACGAAGAGCTCCTACGAGCAGTACTTC
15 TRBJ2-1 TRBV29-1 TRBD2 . CSVGSGGLPWNEQFF TGCAGCGTTGGCAGCGGGGGTCTTCCTTGGAATGAGCAGTTCTTC
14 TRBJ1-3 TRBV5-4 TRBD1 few CASSSGGIGNTIYF TGTGCCAGCAGCTCAGGGGGTATTGGAAACACCATATATTTT
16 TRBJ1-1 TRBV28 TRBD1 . CASIPNRDRVNTEAFF TGTGCCAGCATCCCAAACCGAGACAGGGTAAACACTGAAGCTTTCTTT
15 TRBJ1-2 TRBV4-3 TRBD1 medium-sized CASSQPGQGFYGYTF TGCGCCAGCAGCCAGCCGGGACAGGGGTTCTATGGCTACACCTTC
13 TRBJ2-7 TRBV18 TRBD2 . CASSPGLAGDEYF TGTGCCAGCTCACCTGGATTAGCGGGAGATGAGTACTTC
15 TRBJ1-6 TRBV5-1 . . CASSTAGASNSPLHF TGCGCCAGCAGCACGGCGGGGGCGTCCAATTCACCCCTCCACTTT
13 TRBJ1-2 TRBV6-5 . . CASRLTHPSGYTF TGTGCCAGCAGACTAACACACCCTTCTGGCTACACCTTC
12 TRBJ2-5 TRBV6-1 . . CASRGPVETQYF TGTGCCAGCAGGGGGCCCGTGGAGACCCAGTACTTC
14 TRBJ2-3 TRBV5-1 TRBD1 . CASSLGRGTDTQYF TGCGCCAGCAGCTTGGGCAGGGGGACAGATACGCAGTATTTT